This TCR beta chain was retrieved from a study of blood T cells in healthy people across ages. V was pared by 0 bases and J by 6 bases, with 13 bases between. This CDR3 has 15 residues. From germline, CDR1 is SGHRS and CDR2 YFSETQ. For the second PCR, which ran for about 7 to 11 cycles, a sample-barcoded 5' primer and a J-beta primer mix were used. TCRdb re-called the 5' RACE reads with MiXCR, one entry per CDR3 protein. The sample lists some 1,800,000 distinct CDR3 sequences, around 40% occurring once. The sequence came from a human donor in good health. Material: blood. This sequence joins TRBV5-1 and TRBJ2-1, with a possible D match to TRBD2 (5 bases). CDR3 nucleotides: TGCGCCAGCAGCTTGGGGGAGTTAAGGGCCAATGAGCAGTTCTTC. This translates into CASSLGELRANEQFF. Variable domain in full (rest from reference TRBV5-1 and TRBJ2-1): KAGVTQTPRYLIKTRGQQVTLSCSPISGHRSVSWYQQTPGQGLQFLFEYFSETQRNKGNFPGRFSGRQFSNSRSEMNVSTLELGDSALYLCASSLGELRANEQFFGPGTRLTVL.